These 20 T cell receptor beta chains share one sample of origin, sequenced in a study of blood T cell repertoires in COVID-19 (dated by TCRdb to about 2020). Library construction relied on the immunoSEQ multiplex PCR assay. Imported from immuneACCESS, the table was reduced by TCRdb to in-frame sequences with V and J called. These copies leave out some clones; in studies compared against another copy, an unresolved V gene accounts for under half, and the cause of the remainder is not known. Across this sample there are 120,000 or so clones, with around four fifths seen only once. The biggest ten clones account for roughly 25% of the sample. The sample comprised peripheral blood. These receptor sequences come from a human donor in a cohort sampled during active COVID-19.

The V and J genes are TRBV7-2 and TRBJ2-5; 11 positions agree with TRBD2. Trimming took 1 base from V and 4 from J; bases not matched to a gene: 8. Germline V gene sequence: CDR1 SGHTA, CDR2 FQGNSA. CDR3 length equals 17 residues. The DNA for the CDR3 is TGTGCCAGCAGCTTAGGACTAGCGGGGAGGGGGGCAGAGACCCAGTACTTC. Residues: CASSLGLAGRGAETQYF.

In nucleotides, the CDR3 is TGTGCCAGCAACAAAGCTAGGGACAGCTATGGCTACACCTTC. It yields the protein CASNKARDSYGYTF. The chain has TRBV28 and TRBJ1-2, with 7 bases aligning to TRBD1. Trimming took 7 bases from V and 4 from J; bases not matched to a gene: 9. CDR3 length: 14 residues. The germline V gene has CDR1 MDHEN and CDR2 SYDVKM.

The chain combines TRBV18 with TRBJ2-7, with no clear D. Germline CDR1 is KGHSH and CDR2 is LQKENI. The CDR3 loop spans 12 amino acids. V gave up 3 bases and J gave up 3 bases, with 6 bases separating them. DNA for the CDR3: TGTGCCAGCTCACCCGCGTTCTACGAGCAGTACTTC. This codes for CASSPAFYEQYF. The full variable domain, with the rest looked up from reference TRBV18 and TRBJ2-7, is NAGVMQNPRHLVRRRGQEARLRCSPMKGHSHVYWYRQLPEEGLKFMVYLQKENIIDESGMPKERFSAEFPKEGPSILRIQQVVRGDSAAYFCASSPAFYEQYFGPGTRLTVT.

The chain links TRBV14 to TRBJ1-2, with D unclear. The germline V and J ends were trimmed by 0 bases and 14 bases, with 16 bases remaining between them. The germline V gene encodes CDR1 SGHDN and CDR2 FVKESK. CDR3 length: 13 amino acids. CDR3 DNA: TGTGCCAGCAGCCAAGATTTGCTCAGAGGCCGAACCTTC. Translated: CASSQDLLRGRTF.

This chain joins TRBV7-2 and TRBJ1-5; 8 bases are shared with TRBD1. This CDR3 is 15 amino acids long. Germline V CDR1 and CDR2: SGHTA, FQGNSA. V was clipped by 3 bases and J by 0 bases; unmatched bases: 1. The CDR3 sequence is CASSLDRASNQPQHF. CDR3 nucleotides: TGTGCCAGCAGCTTGGACAGGGCTAGCAATCAGCCCCAGCATTTT. Combining the CDR3 with reference TRBV7-2 and TRBJ1-5 gives the whole variable domain GAGVSQSPSNKVTEKGKDVELRCDPISGHTALYWYRQSLGQGLEFLIYFQGNSAPDKSGLPSDRFSAERTGGSVSTLTIQRTQQEDSAVYLCASSLDRASNQPQHFGDGTRLSIL.

V is TRBV7-8 and J is TRBJ1-3; D possibly corresponds to TRBD1 (6 bases). In germline, CDR1 is SGHVS, CDR2 FQNEAQ. This CDR3 has 16 residues. The V and J ends lost 5 bases and 0 bases respectively, with 14 bases between them. This CDR3 is CASSRGGRSSGNTIYF. CDR3 DNA sequence: TGTGCCAGCAGCCGAGGGGGGCGATCCTCTGGAAACACCATATATTTT.

The genes are TRBV3-1 (or the pseudogene TRBV3-2) and TRBJ2-7, with 8 positions matching TRBD1. The CDR3 runs 14 residues. Germline CDR1 reads LGHDT; CDR2 reads YNNKEL (reference sequence). After removal of 3 bases from V and 3 bases from J, the junction contained 4 bases not matched to a gene. The CDR3 protein is CASSQGQDIYEQYF. In nucleotides, the CDR3 is TGTGCCAGCAGCCAGGGACAGGACATCTACGAGCAGTACTTC.

The V and J genes are TRBV6-5 and TRBJ2-1; the match to TRBD1 covers 7 bases. The length of the CDR3 is 13 residues. J gave up 6 bases and V 6 bases, and 5 bases lay outside the gene matches. Germline V CDR1 and CDR2: MNHEY, SVGAGI. As DNA, the CDR3 is TGTGCCAGCAGAGACAGGGTATCCAATGAGCAGTTCTTC. Translating gives CASRDRVSNEQFF.

The V and J genes are TRBV6-5 and TRBJ2-7; D may be TRBD1 (6 bases). Germline V lookup: CDR1 MNHEY, CDR2 SVGAGI. This CDR3 comprises 12 residues. The V and J ends lost 7 bases and 2 bases respectively, with 9 bases between them. CDR3: CASKGQTYEQYF. The CDR3, as DNA: TGTGCCAGCAAGGGACAAACCTACGAGCAGTACTTC.

The chain links TRBV5-1 to TRBJ2-7; maybe TRBD2 (5 bases). The CDR3 length is 12 residues. V was clipped by 0 bases and J by 6 bases, with 7 bases between them. Germline V gene data show CDR1 as SGHRS and CDR2 as YFSETQ. This chain's CDR3 is CASSLGGGEQYF. The CDR3 DNA reads TGCGCCAGCAGCTTGGGAGGAGGCGAGCAGTACTTC. The whole variable domain, remainder taken from reference TRBV5-1 and TRBJ2-7, is KAGVTQTPRYLIKTRGQQVTLSCSPISGHRSVSWYQQTPGQGLQFLFEYFSETQRNKGNFPGRFSGRQFSNSRSEMNVSTLELGDSALYLCASSLGGGEQYFGPGTRLTVT.

This clone was detected only once. The V call is TRBV2, the J call TRBJ2-3; perhaps TRBD2 as D (6 bases). Trimming took off 4 bases at V and 0 bases at J, with 17 bases between the two ends. Germline V CDR1 and CDR2: SNHLY, FYNNEI. CDR3 length: 17 amino acids. The CDR3 DNA reads as TGTGCCAGCAGTGTAACCCGTGGGGGGAGTAGCACAGATACGCAGTATTTT. The encoded protein is CASSVTRGGSSTDTQYF.

This sequence joins TRBV28 and TRBJ1-5, with D maybe TRBD1 (6 bases). Trimming pared 3 bases from V and 6 bases from J, leaving 12 bases between. From germline, CDR1 is MDHEN and CDR2 SYDVKM. The CDR3 is made up of 14 amino acids. The CDR3 loop reads CASSFHRVSQPQHF. The CDR3 coding sequence is TGTGCCAGCAGTTTTCACAGGGTCTCTCAGCCCCAGCATTTT.

This rearrangement joins TRBV24-1 to TRBJ2-1, with 12 bases matching TRBD1. The CDR3 runs to 17 residues. The V gene end was trimmed by 2 bases and the J gene end by 6 bases; junction bases not matched to a gene: 7. Germline values: CDR1 KGHDR, CDR2 SFDVKD. Here the CDR3 DNA reads TGTGCCACCAGTGATTATACCGGGACAGGGGGCCTCAATGAGCAGTTCTTC. It codes for CATSDYTGTGGLNEQFF.

This chain uses TRBV3-1 (or the pseudogene TRBV3-2) with TRBJ2-5; the match to TRBD2 covers 7 bases. Germline CDR1 is LGHDT and CDR2 is YNNKEL (reference sequence). The trim removed 5 bases at V and 2 bases at J, leaving 11 bases unmatched. The CDR3 is 16 residues long. The CDR3 region is CASSLSGTTTQETQYF. DNA of the CDR3: TGTGCCAGCAGCTTAAGCGGGACCACGACTCAAGAGACCCAGTACTTC.

The chain couples TRBV14 to TRBJ2-3; 11 bases fit TRBD2. Trimming took 5 bases from V and 1 from J; bases not matched to a gene: 2. This CDR3 region has 15 residues. Germline CDR1 is SGHDN and CDR2 is FVKESK. CDR3 sequence (DNA): TGTGCCAGCAGCACACTAGCGGGAGGCACAGATACGCAGTATTTT. As protein: CASSTLAGGTDTQYF.

This sequence joins TRBV19 and TRBJ2-3, with a weak D call TRBD2 (6 bases). The ends were cut back, 5 bases at V and 6 bases at J, with 18 bases in the middle. Germline V gene lookup returns CDR1 LNHDA and CDR2 SQIVND (reference sequence). This CDR3 is 15 amino acids long. CDR3 loop: CASSPGRRNRDTQYF. The CDR3 region has the DNA TGTGCCAGTAGTCCGGGGAGGAGGAACAGGGATACGCAGTATTTT.

The rearrangement uses TRBV7-3 and TRBJ1-1; TRBD1 agrees at 9 bases. This CDR3 contains 14 residues. With 5 bases clipped from V and 7 bases from J, the junction kept 8 bases outside the gene matches. From germline, CDR1 is SGHTA and CDR2 FQGTGA. In nucleotides, the CDR3 is TGTGCCAGCAGCCTCACCCGGGACAGGGATGAAGCTTTCTTT. It is translated as CASSLTRDRDEAFF.

This chain joins TRBV5-1 and TRBJ2-2; TRBD1 aligns across 8 bases. The germline gives CDR1 SGHRS, CDR2 YFSETQ. This CDR3 spans 16 amino acids. V shed 0 bases, J shed 1 base, and the junction held 2 bases outside the gene matches. The DNA for the CDR3 is TGCGCCAGCAGCTTGGATGGACAGGGGAACACCGGGGAGCTGTTTTTT. Protein sequence: CASSLDGQGNTGELFF.

The chain employs TRBV5-4 and TRBJ1-2, with D possibly being TRBD1 (6 bases). The germline gives CDR1 SGHNT, CDR2 YYREEE (reference sequence). V was clipped by 0 bases and J by 5 bases, with 11 bases between them. The CDR3 extends over 14 amino acids. CDR3 sequence (DNA): TGTGCCAGCAGCTTGGCGACAGGCCGGTATGGCTACACCTTC. It codes for CASSLATGRYGYTF.

The chain couples TRBV12-3 or TRBV12-4 to TRBJ1-2; D unresolved. V lost 2 bases, J lost 2 bases, and 3 bases lay in between. The CDR3 has 12 residues. The CDR3: CASSLPNYGYTF. CDR3 nucleotides: TGTGCCAGCAGTTTACCAAACTATGGCTACACCTTC.